Listed here are 32 T cell receptor beta chains from one sample, sequenced in a study of blood T cell repertoires in COVID-19. TCRdb's table, derived via immunoSEQ multiplex PCR, lists solely in-frame clones and lacks some. Of around 250,000 clones in the sample, under 95% were seen once. The sequenced material came from PBMCs or T cells enriched from blood (not recorded which). The receptors were sampled from a man aged 40-49 years who had been exposed to COVID-19.

This clone was seen a handful of times. The V call is TRBV6-4, the J call TRBJ2-1, with 7 bases identical to TRBD2. Germline V gene sequence: CDR1 MRHNA, CDR2 SNTAGT. Trimming took 3 bases from V and 5 from J; bases not matched to a gene: 1. This CDR3 region has 13 residues. The CDR3 sequence is CASSEGTNNEQFF. The CDR3 DNA sequence: TGTGCCAGCAGTGAAGGGACTAACAATGAGCAGTTCTTC.

This clone occurred a few times. This rearrangement joins TRBV19 to TRBJ2-3, with D possibly being TRBD2 (5 bases). V lost 3 bases, J lost 6 bases, and 16 bases lay in between. Germline CDR1 is LNHDA and CDR2 is SQIVND (reference sequence). This CDR3 contains 15 residues. CDR3 in DNA: TGTGCCAGTAGTATCAGTCGGGGTACCGGGGATACGCAGTATTTT. Translating it yields CASSISRGTGDTQYF.

The rearrangement links TRBV10-3 to TRBJ2-1; 7 bases fit TRBD2. The CDR3 loop spans 17 amino acids. Trimming removed 0 bases from V and 3 bases from J; junction bases left unmatched: 8. Germline CDR1 ENHRY, CDR2 SYGVKD. In nucleotides, the CDR3 is TGTGCCATCAGTGAGTCATGGGAGGGAGGTTTCTACAATGAGCAGTTCTTC. Its protein product is CAISESWEGGFYNEQFF.

The chain recombines TRBV19 with TRBJ1-5, with TRBD1 matching 10 bases. Germline CDR1 LNHDA, CDR2 SQIVND (reference sequence). The V segment lost 5 bases and the J segment 2 bases; nucleotides outside the gene matches: 9. The CDR3 loop spans 17 amino acids. The CDR3 DNA reads TGTGCCAGTAGTCCAGACAGGGGGCAGGTGGGCAATCAGCCCCAGCATTTT. Its protein product is CASSPDRGQVGNQPQHF.

The chain has TRBV6-5 and TRBJ1-1; 7 nucleotides line up with TRBD1. The germline CDR1 and CDR2 sequences are MNHEY and SVGAGI. V gave up 7 bases and J gave up 8 bases; unmatched junction bases: 4. This CDR3 spans 11 amino acids. CDR3 loop: CASTLQGEAFF. As DNA, the CDR3 is TGTGCCAGCACCTTACAGGGGGAAGCTTTCTTT.

This clone came up once. V and J are TRBV27 and TRBJ2-2; TRBD2 aligns across 7 bases. The CDR3 has 14 amino acids. J lost 7 bases, V lost 7 bases, and 9 bases had no gene match. CDR1 and CDR2 from the germline V gene are MNHEY and SMNVEV (reference sequence). The CDR3 here is CASTVWGGYGELFF. In DNA form, the CDR3 reads TGTGCCAGCACCGTTTGGGGGGGTTACGGGGAGCTGTTTTTT.

The chain uses TRBV7-9 and TRBJ1-2; no clear D gene. Germline V CDR1 and CDR2: SEHNR, FQNEAQ (reference sequence). Between the trimmed V and J ends, which lost 1 base and 8 bases, there was a span of 11 bases. The CDR3 is made up of 13 amino acids. CDR3 sequence (DNA): TGTGCCAGCAGCTTAGGGGAGCGAGGGGGCTACACCTTC. Residues: CASSLGERGGYTF.

The rearrangement joins TRBV30 to TRBJ2-1; 10 nucleotides align to TRBD2. V lost 1 base and J lost 5; bases outside the gene matches: 2. The CDR3 runs to 14 residues. Germline loops: CDR1 GTSNPN, CDR2 SVGIG (reference sequence). This chain's CDR3 is CAWSEGLAHNEQFF. In DNA form, the CDR3 reads TGTGCCTGGAGTGAGGGACTAGCGCACAATGAGCAGTTCTTC.

The chain uses TRBV10-3 and TRBJ2-1, with TRBD1 identical over 9 bases. With V trimmed by 6 bases and J by 8 bases, 5 bases remained unmatched. CDR1 is ENHRY, CDR2 SYGVKD, per germline. The CDR3 has 13 amino acids. CDR3 loop: CAIRGDRDDEQFF. CDR3 DNA sequence: TGTGCCATCAGGGGGGACAGGGACGATGAGCAGTTCTTC.

This chain joins TRBV5-1 and TRBJ1-2; D is unclear. V was pared by 6 bases and J by 6 bases, with 24 bases between. Germline assignment: CDR1 SGHRS and CDR2 YFSETQ. The CDR3 sequence is 16 residues long. CDR3 residues: CASTSSGPDGIHGYTF. The CDR3 DNA reads TGCGCCAGCACTTCATCAGGCCCCGACGGGATACATGGCTACACCTTC.

The chain couples TRBV11-2 to TRBJ2-5; TRBD1 aligns across 7 bases. Germline assignment: CDR1 SGHAT and CDR2 FQNNGV. V trimming: 1 base; J trimming: 1 base; junction bases outside the gene matches: 6. This CDR3 region has 16 residues. The CDR3 here is CASSLGQGLGQETQYF. As DNA, the CDR3 is TGTGCCAGCAGCTTAGGACAGGGTTTGGGCCAAGAGACCCAGTACTTC. Complete variable domain (other parts from reference TRBV11-2 and TRBJ2-5): EAGVAQSPRYKIIEKRQSVAFWCNPISGHATLYWYQQILGQGPKLLIQFQNNGVVDDSQLPKDRFSAERLKGVDSTLKIQPAKLEDSAVYLCASSLGQGLGQETQYFGPGTRLLVL.

J is TRBJ2-1 and V is TRBV7-9, with 10 bases matching TRBD1. The CDR3 is 17 residues long. The germline V gene encodes CDR1 SEHNR and CDR2 FQNEAQ (reference sequence). The ends lost 2 bases at V and 7 bases at J; junction bases unmatched: 11. The CDR3 spells CASSLTSGDRGRNEQFF. DNA for the CDR3: TGTGCCAGCAGCTTAACCTCGGGGGACAGGGGTCGGAATGAGCAGTTCTTC.

This chain connects TRBV5-4 to TRBJ1-1, with D possibly TRBD1 on 5 matching bases. V was trimmed by 4 bases and J by 0 bases, leaving 13 bases between them. The CDR3 consists of 15 residues. Per the germline V gene, CDR1 is SGHNT and CDR2 is YYREEE (reference sequence). The CDR3 loop reads CASSPQGEMNTEAFF. In DNA form, the CDR3 reads TGTGCCAGCAGCCCCCAGGGTGAGATGAACACTGAAGCTTTCTTT.

V is TRBV18 and J is TRBJ2-3; D is perhaps TRBD1 (5 bases). V was trimmed by 0 bases and J by 3 bases, leaving 16 bases between them. CDR1 and CDR2 from the germline V gene are KGHSH and LQKENI. This CDR3 has 17 amino acids. The CDR3 DNA reads as TGTGCCAGCTCACCACCCTCAGGACAACCCTGGACAGATACGCAGTATTTT. It codes for CASSPPSGQPWTDTQYF.

The J gene is TRBJ1-4, the V gene TRBV28; unclear D gene. The CDR3 is 14 amino acids. The germline V gene encodes CDR1 MDHEN and CDR2 SYDVKM. Between the trimmed V and J ends, which lost 3 bases and 3 bases, there was a span of 8 bases. The CDR3 DNA sequence: TGTGCCAGCAGTTTGGAACAGCCTAATGAAAAACTGTTTTTT. Translating gives CASSLEQPNEKLFF. Complete variable domain (other parts from reference TRBV28 and TRBJ1-4): DVKVTQSSRYLVKRTGEKVFLECVQDMDHENMFWYRQDPGLGLRLIYFSYDVKMKEKGDIPEGYSVSREKKERFSLILESASTNQTSMYLCASSLEQPNEKLFFGSGTQLSVL.

The V call is TRBV28, the J call TRBJ2-3, with TRBD1 matching over 8 bases. Germline V gene lookup returns CDR1 MDHEN and CDR2 SYDVKM. Trimming at V came to 4 bases and at J to 5 bases, leaving 11 bases not matched to a gene. This CDR3 spans 16 amino acids. The CDR3: CASSSTLTGEIDTQYF. CDR3 in DNA: TGTGCCAGCAGTTCGACATTGACAGGGGAGATAGATACGCAGTATTTT.

The V and J genes are TRBV2 and TRBJ1-2; D perhaps matches TRBD1 (5 bases). Germline V CDR1 and CDR2: SNHLY, FYNNEI. The CDR3 covers 13 residues. V was shortened by 6 bases and J by 8 bases, with 16 bases between the two germline ends. As DNA, the CDR3 is TGTGCCAGCAGAACCGACAGTGGTTACGGCTACACCTTC. Protein product: CASRTDSGYGYTF.

This chain connects TRBV9 to TRBJ1-1; no definite D call. The germline V gene has CDR1 SGDLS and CDR2 YYNGEE. The CDR3 is made up of 15 amino acids. V lost 0 bases to trimming and J lost 0 bases, with 9 bases between them. CDR3 residues: CASSVGVAVNTEAFF. CDR3 nucleotides: TGTGCCAGCAGCGTAGGAGTGGCGGTGAACACTGAAGCTTTCTTT.

The chain combines TRBV18 with TRBJ1-3, with D perhaps TRBD1 (6 bases). The CDR3 spans 19 residues. Per germline, CDR1 KGHSH and CDR2 LQKENI. Trimming took off 1 base at V and 0 bases at J, with 19 bases between the two ends. The CDR3 loop reads CASSPLTMTGSSSGNTIYF. CDR3 DNA: TGTGCCAGCTCACCACTCACCATGACAGGTTCTAGCTCTGGAAACACCATATATTTT.

The sample holds one count of this clone. The chain has TRBV28 and TRBJ1-5; D remains unclear. The CDR3 is 12 amino acids. Germline CDR1 MDHEN, CDR2 SYDVKM. The V end was cut by 2 bases, the J end by 7 bases, with 6 bases between. The CDR3, as DNA: TGTGCCAGCAGTTTACCTGTGCAGCCCCAGCATTTT. Translation gives CASSLPVQPQHF.

The V and J genes are TRBV11-3 and TRBJ2-7, with D perhaps TRBD2 (6 bases). The V gene lost 0 bases and the J gene lost 2 bases, with 14 bases spanning the gap. CDR1 SGHNT and CDR2 YENEEA come from the germline V gene. The CDR3 length is 16 residues. The CDR3 loop is CASSLESSVPTYEQYF. CDR3 sequence (DNA): TGTGCCAGCAGCTTAGAGTCTAGCGTACCTACCTACGAGCAGTACTTC.

V is TRBV11-2 and J is TRBJ2-3, with 14 positions matching TRBD2. CDR3 length: 15 amino acids. Unmatched junction bases numbered 3, after V lost 5 bases and J lost 5 bases. The germline CDR1 and CDR2 sequences are SGHAT and FQNNGV. The CDR3 reads CASSRGLAGGDTQYF. The CDR3 region has the DNA TGTGCCAGCAGCCGAGGACTAGCGGGAGGAGATACGCAGTATTTT. Full variable domain (remainder filled in from reference TRBV11-2 and TRBJ2-3): EAGVAQSPRYKIIEKRQSVAFWCNPISGHATLYWYQQILGQGPKLLIQFQNNGVVDDSQLPKDRFSAERLKGVDSTLKIQPAKLEDSAVYLCASSRGLAGGDTQYFGPGTRLTVL.

The J gene is TRBJ2-5, the V gene TRBV5-4, with D unresolved. The germline CDR1 and CDR2 sequences are SGHNT and YYREEE (reference sequence). Trimming stripped 4 bases from V and 0 bases from J, with 4 bases between. The CDR3 totals 12 residues. The CDR3 is CASSGDQETQYF. The DNA of the CDR3 is TGTGCCAGCAGCGGAGACCAAGAGACCCAGTACTTC.

The V and J genes are TRBV6-1 and TRBJ1-1; the D gene is possibly TRBD1 (6 bases). In germline, CDR1 is MNHNS, CDR2 SASEGT. The CDR3 runs to 16 residues. Trimming took off 1 base at V and 1 base at J, with 13 bases between the two ends. This CDR3 is CASSEEWTEQNTEAFF. CDR3 nucleotides: TGTGCCAGCAGTGAAGAGTGGACAGAACAGAACACTGAAGCTTTCTTT.

V is TRBV4-1 and J is TRBJ2-7; TRBD2 is a possible D gene (5 bases). Germline values: CDR1 MGHRA, CDR2 YSYEKL. This CDR3 contains 14 residues. V was clipped by 1 base and J by 7 bases, with 14 bases between them. The CDR3 spells CASSQGVRGLEQYF. Written as DNA, the CDR3 is TGCGCCAGCAGCCAAGGGGTTCGCGGGCTAGAGCAGTACTTC.

This rearrangement joins TRBV24-1 to TRBJ2-2, with 7 bases matching TRBD1. V lost 5 bases and J lost 2; bases outside the gene matches: 4. This CDR3 spans 15 amino acids. CDR1 and CDR2 (germline): KGHDR, SFDVKD. Here the CDR3 DNA reads TGTGCCACCAGTGGGCGGACAGGTAACACCGGGGAGCTGTTTTTT. Its translation: CATSGRTGNTGELFF.

V usage is TRBV5-4 and J usage is TRBJ1-2; 7 bases line up with TRBD1. Losses at the gene ends were 2 bases for V and 7 bases for J; bases not matched to a gene: 11. The CDR3 consists of 15 residues. The germline gives CDR1 SGHNT, CDR2 YYREEE (reference sequence). The CDR3 reads CASSLRDRELGGYTF. Here the CDR3 DNA reads TGTGCCAGCAGCTTAAGAGACAGGGAACTTGGTGGCTACACCTTC.

The chain links TRBV7-2 to TRBJ1-5, with a weak D call TRBD1 (5 bases). CDR3 length equals 15 residues. Trimming shortened V by 1 base and J by 2 bases, and 9 bases separated the two germline ends. The germline V gene has CDR1 SGHTA and CDR2 FQGNSA. CDR3 amino acids: CASSLVGGGNQPQHF. The CDR3 DNA is TGTGCCAGCAGCTTAGTGGGGGGAGGCAATCAGCCCCAGCATTTT.

The rearrangement uses TRBV5-6 and TRBJ2-5; 8 bases match TRBD1. Trimming removed 3 bases from V and 5 bases from J; junction bases left unmatched: 12. Germline loops: CDR1 SGHDT, CDR2 YYEEEE. The CDR3 extends over 16 amino acids. The CDR3 bases are TGTGCCAGCAGCTCACCCGGTACAGGGGGGAGCGAGACCCAGTACTTC. It encodes CASSSPGTGGSETQYF.

The chain is built from TRBV19 and TRBJ2-1; possibly TRBD2 for D (6 bases). This CDR3 comprises 14 residues. Germline V CDR1 and CDR2: LNHDA, SQIVND (reference sequence). Trimming cost V 1 base and J 9 bases, with 13 bases left between them. Here the CDR3 reads CASSIVTGVVEQFF. The CDR3 region has the DNA TGTGCCAGTAGTATAGTTACGGGAGTTGTTGAGCAGTTCTTC.

CDR3 sequence reads: CASSRGQGETQYF. The CDR3 nucleotides are TGTGCCAGCAGCCGAGGACAGGGGGAGACCCAGTACTTC. V and J are TRBV3-1 (or the pseudogene TRBV3-2) and TRBJ2-5; 9 nucleotides align to TRBD1. Germline CDR1 LGHDT, CDR2 YNNKEL (reference sequence). The junction had 2 bases not matched to a gene; V was cut back by 4 bases and J by 5 bases. CDR3 length: 13 amino acids.

V and J are TRBV24-1 and TRBJ2-7, with unresolved D. Trimming left V 2 bases short and J 3 bases short, with 4 bases between. CDR1 and CDR2 from the germline V gene are KGHDR and SFDVKD. The CDR3 is 12 residues long. CDR3 nucleotide sequence: TGTGCCACCAGTGATTCAAACTACGAGCAGTACTTC. As protein: CATSDSNYEQYF.